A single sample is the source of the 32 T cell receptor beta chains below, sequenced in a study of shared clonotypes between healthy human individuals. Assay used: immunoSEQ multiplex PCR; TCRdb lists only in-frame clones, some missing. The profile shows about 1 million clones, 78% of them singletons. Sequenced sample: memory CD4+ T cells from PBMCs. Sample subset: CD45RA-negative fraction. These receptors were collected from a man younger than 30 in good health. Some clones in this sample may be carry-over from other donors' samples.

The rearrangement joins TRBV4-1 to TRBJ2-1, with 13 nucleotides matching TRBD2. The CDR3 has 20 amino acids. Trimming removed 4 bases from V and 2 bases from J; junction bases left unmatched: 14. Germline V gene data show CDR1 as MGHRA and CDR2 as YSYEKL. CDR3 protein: CASSPRETTGLAGAYNEQFF. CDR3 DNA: TGCGCCAGCAGCCCTCGAGAGACTACCGGACTAGCGGGAGCCTACAATGAGCAGTTCTTC.

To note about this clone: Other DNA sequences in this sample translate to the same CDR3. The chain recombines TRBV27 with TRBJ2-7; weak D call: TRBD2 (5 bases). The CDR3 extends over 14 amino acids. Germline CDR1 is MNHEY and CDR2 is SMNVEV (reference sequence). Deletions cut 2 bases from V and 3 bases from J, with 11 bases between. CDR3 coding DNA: TGTGCCAGCAGTTTAGGACGTGGGAGCTACGAGCAGTACTTC. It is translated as CASSLGRGSYEQYF.

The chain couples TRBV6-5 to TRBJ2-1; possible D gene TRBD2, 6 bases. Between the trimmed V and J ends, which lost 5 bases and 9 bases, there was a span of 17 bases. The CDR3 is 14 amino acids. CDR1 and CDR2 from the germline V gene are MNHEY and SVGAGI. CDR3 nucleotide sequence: TGTGCCAGCAGTACCTCGACTAGAAGGGGTGAGCAGTTCTTC. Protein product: CASSTSTRRGEQFF.

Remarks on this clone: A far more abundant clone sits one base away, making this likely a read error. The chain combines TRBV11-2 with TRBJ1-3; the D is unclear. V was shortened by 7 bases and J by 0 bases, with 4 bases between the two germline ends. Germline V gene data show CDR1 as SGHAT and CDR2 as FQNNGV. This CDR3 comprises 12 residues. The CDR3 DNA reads TGTGCCAGCACCCGCTCTGGAAACACCATATATTTT. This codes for CASTRSGNTIYF.

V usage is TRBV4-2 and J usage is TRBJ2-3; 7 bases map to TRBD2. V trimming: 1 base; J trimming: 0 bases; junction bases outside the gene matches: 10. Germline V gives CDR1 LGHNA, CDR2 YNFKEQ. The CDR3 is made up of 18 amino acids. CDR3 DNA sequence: TGTGCCAGCAGCCAAGGAAGGCGGGGGAGCTTTAGCACAGATACGCAGTATTTT. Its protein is CASSQGRRGSFSTDTQYF.

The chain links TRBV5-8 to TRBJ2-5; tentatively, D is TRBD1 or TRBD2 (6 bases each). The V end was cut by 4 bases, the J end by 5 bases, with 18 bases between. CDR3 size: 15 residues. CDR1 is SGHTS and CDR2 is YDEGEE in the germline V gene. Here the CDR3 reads CASSPRGGPSETQYF. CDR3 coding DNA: TGTGCCAGCAGCCCCCGAGGGGGGCCTTCGGAGACCCAGTACTTC.

The CDR3 here is CAIRRDFTYNEQFF. DNA of the CDR3: TGTGCCATCAGGAGGGACTTTACCTACAATGAGCAGTTCTTC. The chain uses TRBV10-3 and TRBJ2-1; possible D gene TRBD2, 6 bases. V gave up 6 bases and J gave up 2 bases, with 11 bases separating them. In germline, CDR1 is ENHRY, CDR2 SYGVKD. The CDR3 has 14 amino acids.

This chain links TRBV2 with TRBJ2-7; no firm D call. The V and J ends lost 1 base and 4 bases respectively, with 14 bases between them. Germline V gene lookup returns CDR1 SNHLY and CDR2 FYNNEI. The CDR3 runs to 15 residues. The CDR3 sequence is CASSEGIARIYEQYF. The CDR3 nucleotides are TGTGCCAGCAGTGAAGGGATAGCCAGGATTTACGAGCAGTACTTC.

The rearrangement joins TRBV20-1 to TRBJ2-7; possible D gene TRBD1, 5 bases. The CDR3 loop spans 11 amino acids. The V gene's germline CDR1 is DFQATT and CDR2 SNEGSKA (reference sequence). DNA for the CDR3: TGCAGCGGACATAGCTCCTACGAGCAGTACTTC. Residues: CSGHSSYEQYF.

CDR3 sequence reads: CATSRDLDPYEQYF. The DNA for the CDR3 is TGTGCCACCAGCAGAGATCTAGACCCATACGAGCAGTACTTC. The chain links TRBV15 to TRBJ2-7; D call uncertain. The V gene's germline CDR1 is LNHNV and CDR2 YYDKDF (reference sequence). The CDR3 is made up of 14 amino acids. V lost 0 bases to trimming and J lost 4 bases, with 10 bases between them.

Written as DNA, the CDR3 is TGCAGCGTTGGATACCGGGACAGGGATGGAAACACCATATATTTT. It is translated as CSVGYRDRDGNTIYF. J is TRBJ1-3 and V is TRBV29-1; 9 nucleotides line up with TRBD1. Unmatched junction bases numbered 7, after V lost 4 bases and J lost 3 bases. Germline V gives CDR1 SQVTM, CDR2 ANQGSEA. The CDR3 totals 15 residues.

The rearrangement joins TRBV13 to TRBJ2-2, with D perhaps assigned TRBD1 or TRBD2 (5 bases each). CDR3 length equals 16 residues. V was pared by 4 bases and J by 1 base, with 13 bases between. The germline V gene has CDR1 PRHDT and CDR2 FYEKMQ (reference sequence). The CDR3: CASSYSGTENTGELFF. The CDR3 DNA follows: TGTGCCAGCAGCTACTCCGGGACGGAGAACACCGGGGAGCTGTTTTTT.

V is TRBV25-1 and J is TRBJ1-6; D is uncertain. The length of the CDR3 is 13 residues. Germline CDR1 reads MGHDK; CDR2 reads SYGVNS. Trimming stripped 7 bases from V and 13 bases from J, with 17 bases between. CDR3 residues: CASTNGPSTPLHF. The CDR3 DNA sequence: TGTGCCAGCACCAACGGGCCGTCCACTCCCCTCCACTTT.

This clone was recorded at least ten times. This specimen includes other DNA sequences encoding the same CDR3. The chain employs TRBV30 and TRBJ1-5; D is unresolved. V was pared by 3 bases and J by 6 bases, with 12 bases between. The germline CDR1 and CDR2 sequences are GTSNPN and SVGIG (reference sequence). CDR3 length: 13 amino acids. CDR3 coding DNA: TGTGCCTGGAGCCCGGGCGGTAGTCAGCCCCAGCATTTT. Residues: CAWSPGGSQPQHF.

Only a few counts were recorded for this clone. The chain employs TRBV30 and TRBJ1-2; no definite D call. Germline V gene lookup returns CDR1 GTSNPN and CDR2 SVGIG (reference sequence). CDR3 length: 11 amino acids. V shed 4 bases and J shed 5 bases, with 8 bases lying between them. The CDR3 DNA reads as TGTGCCTGGACCGCGGGGTATGGCTACACCTTC. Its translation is CAWTAGYGYTF. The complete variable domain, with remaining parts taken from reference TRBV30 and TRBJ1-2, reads SQTIHQWPATLVQPVGSPLSLECTVEGTSNPNLYWYRQAAGRGLQLLFYSVGIGQISSEVPQNLSASRPQDRQFILSSKKLLLSDSGFYLCAWTAGYGYTFGSGTRLTVV.

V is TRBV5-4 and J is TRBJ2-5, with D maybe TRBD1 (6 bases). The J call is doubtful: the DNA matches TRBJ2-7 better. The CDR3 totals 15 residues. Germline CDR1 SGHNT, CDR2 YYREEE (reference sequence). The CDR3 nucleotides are TGTGCCAGCAGCGCTGGCTCCGAGGGGGTTTTCGAGCAGTACTTC. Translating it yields CASSAGSEGVFEQYF.

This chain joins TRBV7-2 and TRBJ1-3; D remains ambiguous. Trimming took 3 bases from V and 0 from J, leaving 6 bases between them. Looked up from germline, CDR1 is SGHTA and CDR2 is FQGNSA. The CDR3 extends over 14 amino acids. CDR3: CASSFRHSGNTIYF. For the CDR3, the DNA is TGTGCCAGCAGCTTTCGACACTCTGGAAACACCATATATTTT.

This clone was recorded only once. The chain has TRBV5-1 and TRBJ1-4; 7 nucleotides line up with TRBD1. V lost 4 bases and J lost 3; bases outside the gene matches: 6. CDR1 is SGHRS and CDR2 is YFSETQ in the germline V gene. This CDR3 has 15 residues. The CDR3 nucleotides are TGCGCCAGCAGCGGATCCGGGACAGCTAATGAAAAACTGTTTTTT. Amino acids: CASSGSGTANEKLFF.

For the CDR3, the DNA is TGTGCCAGCAGCTCAAGTATCGGGGGGCGAGCTGGGGCCAACGTCCTGACTTTC. It yields the protein CASSSSIGGRAGANVLTF. The chain joins TRBV7-3 to TRBJ2-6; maybe TRBD2 (7 bases). The V and J ends lost 4 bases and 2 bases respectively, with 18 bases between them. In germline, CDR1 is SGHTA, CDR2 FQGTGA. The CDR3 sequence is 18 residues long. The full variable domain, with the rest looked up from reference TRBV7-3 and TRBJ2-6, is GAGVSQTPSNKVTEKGKYVELRCDPISGHTALYWYRQSLGQGPEFLIYFQGTGAADDSGLPNDRFFAVRPEGSVSTLKIQRTERGDSAVYLCASSSSIGGRAGANVLTFGAGSRLTVL.

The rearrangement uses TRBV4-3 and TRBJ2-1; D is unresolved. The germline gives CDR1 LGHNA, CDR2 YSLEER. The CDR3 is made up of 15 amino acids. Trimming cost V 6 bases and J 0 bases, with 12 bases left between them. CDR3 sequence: CASRETATSYNEQFF. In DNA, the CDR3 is TGCGCCAGCAGAGAAACAGCCACCTCCTACAATGAGCAGTTCTTC.

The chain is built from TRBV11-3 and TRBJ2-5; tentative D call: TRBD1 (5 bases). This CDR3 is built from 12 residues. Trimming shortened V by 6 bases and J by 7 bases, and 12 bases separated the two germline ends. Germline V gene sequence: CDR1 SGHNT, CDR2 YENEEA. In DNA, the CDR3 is TGTGCCAGCAGGGACAAAACGGGGACCCAGTACTTC. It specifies CASRDKTGTQYF.

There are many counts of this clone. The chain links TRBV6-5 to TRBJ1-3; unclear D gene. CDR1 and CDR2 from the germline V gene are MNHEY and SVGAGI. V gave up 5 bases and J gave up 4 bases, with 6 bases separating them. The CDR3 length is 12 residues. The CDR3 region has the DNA TGTGCCAGCAGTCCGTCAGGAAACACCATATATTTT. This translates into CASSPSGNTIYF.

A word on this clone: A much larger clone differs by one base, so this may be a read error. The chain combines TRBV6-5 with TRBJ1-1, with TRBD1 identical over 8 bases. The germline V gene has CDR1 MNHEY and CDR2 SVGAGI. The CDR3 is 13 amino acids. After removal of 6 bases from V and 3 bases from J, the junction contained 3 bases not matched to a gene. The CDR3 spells CASSLQGDTEAFF. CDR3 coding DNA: TGTGCCAGCAGCCTACAGGGGGACACTGAAGCTTTCTTT.

CDR3 DNA sequence: TGTGCCAGCCTCGGCAGGGCCACAGATACGCAGTATTTT. This sequence encodes CASLGRATDTQYF. J is TRBJ2-3 and V is TRBV7-3, with a weak D call TRBD1 (5 bases). Trimming removed 8 bases at V and 2 bases at J, with 11 bases between. The germline CDR1 and CDR2 sequences are SGHTA and FQGTGA. The CDR3 contains 13 residues.

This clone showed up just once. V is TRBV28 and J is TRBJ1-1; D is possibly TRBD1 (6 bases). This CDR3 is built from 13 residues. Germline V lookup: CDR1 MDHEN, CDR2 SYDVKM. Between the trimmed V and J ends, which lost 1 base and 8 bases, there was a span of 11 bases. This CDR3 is CASSLYMRGEAFF. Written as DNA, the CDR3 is TGTGCCAGCAGTTTATATATGAGGGGGGAAGCTTTCTTT.

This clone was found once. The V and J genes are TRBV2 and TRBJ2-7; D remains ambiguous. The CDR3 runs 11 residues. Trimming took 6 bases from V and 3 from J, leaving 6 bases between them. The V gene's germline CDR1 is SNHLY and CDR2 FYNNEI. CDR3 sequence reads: CASSHYYEQYF. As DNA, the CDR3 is TGTGCCAGCAGCCATTACTACGAGCAGTACTTC.

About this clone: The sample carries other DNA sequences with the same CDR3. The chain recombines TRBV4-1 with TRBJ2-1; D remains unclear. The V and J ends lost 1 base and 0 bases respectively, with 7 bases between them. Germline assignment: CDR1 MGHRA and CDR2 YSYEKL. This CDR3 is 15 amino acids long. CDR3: CASSQGSSSYNEQFF. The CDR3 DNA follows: TGCGCCAGCAGCCAAGGCAGTAGCTCCTACAATGAGCAGTTCTTC.

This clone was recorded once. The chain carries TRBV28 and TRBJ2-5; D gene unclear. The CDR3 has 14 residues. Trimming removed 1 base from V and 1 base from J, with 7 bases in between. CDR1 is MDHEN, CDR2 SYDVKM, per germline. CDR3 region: CASSLSKGQETQYF. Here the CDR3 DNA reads TGTGCCAGCAGTTTATCCAAGGGCCAAGAGACCCAGTACTTC.

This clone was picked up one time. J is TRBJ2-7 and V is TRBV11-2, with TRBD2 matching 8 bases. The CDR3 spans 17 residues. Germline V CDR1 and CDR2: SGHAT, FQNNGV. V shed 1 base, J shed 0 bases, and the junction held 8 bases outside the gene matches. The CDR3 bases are TGTGCCAGCAGCTTAGCCCGAAGCGGGGGATCCTCCTACGAGCAGTACTTC. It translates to CASSLARSGGSSYEQYF.

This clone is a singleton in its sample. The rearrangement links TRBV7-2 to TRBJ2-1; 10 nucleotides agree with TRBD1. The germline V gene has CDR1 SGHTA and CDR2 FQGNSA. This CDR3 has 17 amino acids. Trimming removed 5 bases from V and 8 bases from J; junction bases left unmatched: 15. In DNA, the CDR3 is TGTGCCAGCAGCCCCCACCTGCTGGGGACAGGGGACGATGAGCAGTTCTTC. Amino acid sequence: CASSPHLLGTGDDEQFF.

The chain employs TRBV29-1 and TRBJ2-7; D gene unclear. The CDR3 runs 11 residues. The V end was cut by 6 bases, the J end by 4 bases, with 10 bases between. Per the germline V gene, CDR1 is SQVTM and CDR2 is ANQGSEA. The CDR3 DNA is TGCAGCGTGGATATAGCTTACGAGCAGTACTTC. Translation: CSVDIAYEQYF.

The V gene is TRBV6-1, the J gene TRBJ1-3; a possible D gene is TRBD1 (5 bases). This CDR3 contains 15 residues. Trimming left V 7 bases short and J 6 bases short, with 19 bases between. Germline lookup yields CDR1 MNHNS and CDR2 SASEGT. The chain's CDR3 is CASTGRQGSKNTIYF. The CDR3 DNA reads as TGTGCCAGCACAGGGCGGCAGGGCTCGAAAAACACCATATATTTT.